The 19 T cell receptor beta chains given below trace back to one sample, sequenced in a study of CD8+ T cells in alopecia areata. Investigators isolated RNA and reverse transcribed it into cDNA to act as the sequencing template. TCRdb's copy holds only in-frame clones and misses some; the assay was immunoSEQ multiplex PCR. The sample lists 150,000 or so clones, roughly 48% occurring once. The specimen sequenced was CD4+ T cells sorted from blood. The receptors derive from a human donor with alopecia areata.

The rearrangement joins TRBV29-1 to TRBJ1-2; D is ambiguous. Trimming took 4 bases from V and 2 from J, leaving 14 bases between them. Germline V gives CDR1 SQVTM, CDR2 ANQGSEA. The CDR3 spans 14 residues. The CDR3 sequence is CSVGQRDLNYGYTF. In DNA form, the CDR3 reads TGCAGCGTTGGGCAAAGGGATCTCAACTATGGCTACACCTTC.

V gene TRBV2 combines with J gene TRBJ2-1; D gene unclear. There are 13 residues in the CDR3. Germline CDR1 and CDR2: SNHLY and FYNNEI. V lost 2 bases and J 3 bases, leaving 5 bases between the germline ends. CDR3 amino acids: CASSETGYNEQFF. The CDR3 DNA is TGTGCCAGCAGTGAAACTGGCTACAATGAGCAGTTCTTC.

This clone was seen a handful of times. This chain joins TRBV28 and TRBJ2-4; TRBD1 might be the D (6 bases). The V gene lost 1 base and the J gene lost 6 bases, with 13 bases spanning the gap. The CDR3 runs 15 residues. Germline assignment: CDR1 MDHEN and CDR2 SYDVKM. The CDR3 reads CASSLFPDRTNIQYF. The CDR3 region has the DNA TGTGCCAGCAGTTTATTTCCGGACAGAACAAACATTCAGTACTTC.

CDR3 amino acids: CATWDRNIQYF. CDR3 nucleotide sequence: TGTGCCACCTGGGACAGAAACATTCAGTACTTC. The chain recombines TRBV19 with TRBJ2-4; 7 nucleotides agree with TRBD1. The CDR3 is 11 residues long. With V trimmed by 10 bases and J by 6 bases, 3 bases remained unmatched. CDR1 is LNHDA, CDR2 SQIVND, per germline (reference sequence).

CDR3 amino acids: CASSRPVGGVNEQFF. The CDR3 DNA sequence: TGTGCCAGCAGCCGCCCTGTAGGGGGTGTGAATGAGCAGTTCTTC. The J gene is TRBJ2-1, the V gene TRBV28; D might be TRBD1 (6 bases). The V gene lost 6 bases and the J gene lost 7 bases, with 19 bases spanning the gap. The V gene's germline CDR1 is MDHEN and CDR2 SYDVKM. The CDR3 contains 15 residues.

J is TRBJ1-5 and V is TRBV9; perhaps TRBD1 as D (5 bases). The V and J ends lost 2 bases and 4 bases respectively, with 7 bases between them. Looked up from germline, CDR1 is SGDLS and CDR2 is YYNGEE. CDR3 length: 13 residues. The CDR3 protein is CASSVRANQPQHF. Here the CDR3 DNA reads TGTGCCAGCAGCGTCAGGGCGAATCAGCCCCAGCATTTT.

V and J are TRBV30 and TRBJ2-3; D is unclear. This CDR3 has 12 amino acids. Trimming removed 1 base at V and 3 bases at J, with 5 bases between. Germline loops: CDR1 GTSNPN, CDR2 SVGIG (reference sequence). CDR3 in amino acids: CAWSGPTDTQYF. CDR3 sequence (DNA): TGTGCCTGGAGTGGGCCTACAGATACGCAGTATTTT.

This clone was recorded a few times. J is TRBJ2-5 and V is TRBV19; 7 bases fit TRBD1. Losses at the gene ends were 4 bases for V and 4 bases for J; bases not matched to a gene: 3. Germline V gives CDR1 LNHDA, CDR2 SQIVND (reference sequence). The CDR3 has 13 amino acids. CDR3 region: CASSRGGGETQYF. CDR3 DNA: TGTGCCAGTAGTAGAGGGGGCGGAGAGACCCAGTACTTC. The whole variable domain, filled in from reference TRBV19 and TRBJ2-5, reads DGGITQSPKYLFRKEGQNVTLSCEQNLNHDAMYWYRQDPGQGLRLIYYSQIVNDFQKGDIAEGYSVSREKKESFPLTVTSAQKNPTAFYLCASSRGGGETQYFGPGTRLLVL.

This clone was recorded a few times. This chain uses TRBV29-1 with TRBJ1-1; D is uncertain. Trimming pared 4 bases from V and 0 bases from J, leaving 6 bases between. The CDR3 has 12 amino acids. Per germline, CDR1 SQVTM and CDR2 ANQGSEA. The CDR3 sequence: CSVGPMNTEAFF. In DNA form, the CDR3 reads TGCAGCGTTGGGCCGATGAACACTGAAGCTTTCTTT.

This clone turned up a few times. CDR3 residues: CASSPGQTEETQYF. CDR3 in DNA: TGTGCCAGCTCACCCGGACAGACCGAAGAGACCCAGTACTTC. The rearrangement links TRBV18 to TRBJ2-5; tentatively, D is TRBD1 (6 bases). The V end was cut by 3 bases, the J end by 3 bases, with 11 bases between. Germline assignment: CDR1 KGHSH and CDR2 LQKENI. This CDR3 is 14 amino acids long. Together with reference TRBV18 and TRBJ2-5, the CDR3 gives the full variable domain: NAGVMQNPRHLVRRRGQEARLRCSPMKGHSHVYWYRQLPEEGLKFMVYLQKENIIDESGMPKERFSAEFPKEGPSILRIQQVVRGDSAAYFCASSPGQTEETQYFGPGTRLLVL.

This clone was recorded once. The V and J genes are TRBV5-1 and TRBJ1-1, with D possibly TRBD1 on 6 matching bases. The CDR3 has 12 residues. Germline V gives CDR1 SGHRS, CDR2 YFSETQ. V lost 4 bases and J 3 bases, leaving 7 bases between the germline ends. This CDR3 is CASSRTDTEAFF. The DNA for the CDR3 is TGCGCCAGCAGCCGGACAGACACTGAAGCTTTCTTT.

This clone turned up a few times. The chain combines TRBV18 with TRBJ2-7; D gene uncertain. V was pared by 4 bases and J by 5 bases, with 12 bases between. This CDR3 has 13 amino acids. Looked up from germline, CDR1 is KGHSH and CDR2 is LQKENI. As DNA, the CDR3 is TGTGCCAGCTCACGAAAGGGTCCCGACGAGCAGTACTTC. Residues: CASSRKGPDEQYF.

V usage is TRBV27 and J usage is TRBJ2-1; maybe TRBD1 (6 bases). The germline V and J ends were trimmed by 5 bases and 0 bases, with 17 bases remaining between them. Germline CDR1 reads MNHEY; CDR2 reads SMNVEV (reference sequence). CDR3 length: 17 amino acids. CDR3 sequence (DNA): TGTGCCAGCAGTCACTGGGGGCCGGACAGCTCCTACAATGAGCAGTTCTTC. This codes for CASSHWGPDSSYNEQFF.

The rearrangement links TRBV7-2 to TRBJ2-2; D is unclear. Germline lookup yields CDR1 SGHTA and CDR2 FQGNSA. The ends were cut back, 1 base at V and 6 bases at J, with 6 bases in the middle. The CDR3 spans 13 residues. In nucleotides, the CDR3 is TGTGCCAGCAGCTTAGTAGTAGCCGGGGAGCTGTTTTTT. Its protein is CASSLVVAGELFF.

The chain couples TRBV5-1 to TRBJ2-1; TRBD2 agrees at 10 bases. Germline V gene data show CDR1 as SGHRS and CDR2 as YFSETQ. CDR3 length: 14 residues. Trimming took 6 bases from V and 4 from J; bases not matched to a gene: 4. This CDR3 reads CASTQREGYNEQFF. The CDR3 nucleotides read TGCGCCAGCACCCAGCGGGAGGGGTACAATGAGCAGTTCTTC.

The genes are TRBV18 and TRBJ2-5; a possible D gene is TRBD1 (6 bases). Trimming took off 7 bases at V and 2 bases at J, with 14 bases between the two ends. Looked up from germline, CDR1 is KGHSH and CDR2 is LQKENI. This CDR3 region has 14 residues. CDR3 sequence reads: CASFTRTDQETQYF. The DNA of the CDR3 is TGTGCCAGCTTCACCAGGACAGATCAAGAGACCCAGTACTTC. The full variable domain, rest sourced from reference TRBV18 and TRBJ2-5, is NAGVMQNPRHLVRRRGQEARLRCSPMKGHSHVYWYRQLPEEGLKFMVYLQKENIIDESGMPKERFSAEFPKEGPSILRIQQVVRGDSAAYFCASFTRTDQETQYFGPGTRLLVL.

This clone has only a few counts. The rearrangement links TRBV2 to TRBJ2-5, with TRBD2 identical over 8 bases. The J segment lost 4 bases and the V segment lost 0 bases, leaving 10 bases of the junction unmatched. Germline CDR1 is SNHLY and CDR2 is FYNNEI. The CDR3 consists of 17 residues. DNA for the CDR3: TGTGCCAGCAGTGAAGCGCTTCGGCTAGCGGGTAGAGAGACCCAGTACTTC. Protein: CASSEALRLAGRETQYF.

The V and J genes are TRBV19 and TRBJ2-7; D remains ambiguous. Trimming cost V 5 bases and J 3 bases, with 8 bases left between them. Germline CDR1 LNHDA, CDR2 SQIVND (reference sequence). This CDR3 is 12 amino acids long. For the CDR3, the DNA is TGTGCCAGTAGTCATGACAACTACGAGCAGTACTTC. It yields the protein CASSHDNYEQYF.

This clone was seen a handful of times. DNA for the CDR3: TGTGCCAGCAGTGAATGGAGGGAATCCTACACCTTC. Translating gives CASSEWRESYTF. This chain joins TRBV25-1 and TRBJ1-2; D remains ambiguous. The CDR3 contains 12 residues. The germline CDR1 and CDR2 sequences are MGHDK and SYGVNS. The V end was cut by 1 base, the J end by 10 bases, with 10 bases between.